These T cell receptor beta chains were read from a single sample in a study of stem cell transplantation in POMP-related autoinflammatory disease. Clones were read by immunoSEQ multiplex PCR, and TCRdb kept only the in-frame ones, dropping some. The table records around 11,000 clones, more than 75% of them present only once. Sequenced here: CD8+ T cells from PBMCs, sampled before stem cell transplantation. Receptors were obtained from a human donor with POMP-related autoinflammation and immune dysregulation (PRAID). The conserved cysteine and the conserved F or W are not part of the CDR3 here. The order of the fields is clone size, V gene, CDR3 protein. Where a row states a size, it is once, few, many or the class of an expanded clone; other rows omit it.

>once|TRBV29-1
SVRLTGELF
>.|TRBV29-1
SAEEGDEKLF
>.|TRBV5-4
ASRSATNEKLF
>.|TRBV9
ASSPGATASYGYT
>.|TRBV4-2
ASSQAQQRAF
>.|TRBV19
ASSIGTSGIYEQY
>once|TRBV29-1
SVEGAGGETQY
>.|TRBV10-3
AISEVFGTGEKETQY
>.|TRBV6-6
ASRAGIYGYT
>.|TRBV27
ASRGLQGAWNIQY
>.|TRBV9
ASSQIGTAGGYT
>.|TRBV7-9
ASRTGVPPEAF
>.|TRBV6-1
ATFQGYGNQPQH
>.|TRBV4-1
ASSQDLGQGEPYEQY
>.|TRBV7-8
ASSLDPLAGSYNEQF
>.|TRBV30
AWSLGVEQY
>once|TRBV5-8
ASSLRTERDGYT
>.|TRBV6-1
ASTSGSGYQETQY
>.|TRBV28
ASSDTGLAGDTQY
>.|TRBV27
ATSFYGGSSYEQY
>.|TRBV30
AWRGLGYT
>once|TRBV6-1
ASSGNYHSSYGQY
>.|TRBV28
ASSLWGTRKQPQH
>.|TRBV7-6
ASSRLAGGPGFRNEQF
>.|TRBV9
ASSDQGQHEKLF
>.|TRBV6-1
ASNASPGQDYGYT
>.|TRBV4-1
ASSQAGNTEAF
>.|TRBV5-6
ASSLAHRGLQGNEQF
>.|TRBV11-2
ASSPRLAGGPWRADTQY
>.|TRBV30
AWSVASGANTGELF
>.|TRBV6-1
ASSGQGAEAF
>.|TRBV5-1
ASRLANEQF
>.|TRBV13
ASSSGTSGRGYNEQF
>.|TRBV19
ASSTQRGAQETQY
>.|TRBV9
ASSVNTASANYGYT
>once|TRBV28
ASSLHSQTGELF
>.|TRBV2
ASSEEPIQDDEQF
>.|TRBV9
ASSTDRNTGELF
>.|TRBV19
ASSIDLWGANYGYT
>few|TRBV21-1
ASSKGSKQY
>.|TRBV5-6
ASSFRGGGLDTQY
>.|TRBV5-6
ASSLATGSRDEQY
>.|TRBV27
ASKQGRANTGELF
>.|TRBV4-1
ASSQGTGGEETQY